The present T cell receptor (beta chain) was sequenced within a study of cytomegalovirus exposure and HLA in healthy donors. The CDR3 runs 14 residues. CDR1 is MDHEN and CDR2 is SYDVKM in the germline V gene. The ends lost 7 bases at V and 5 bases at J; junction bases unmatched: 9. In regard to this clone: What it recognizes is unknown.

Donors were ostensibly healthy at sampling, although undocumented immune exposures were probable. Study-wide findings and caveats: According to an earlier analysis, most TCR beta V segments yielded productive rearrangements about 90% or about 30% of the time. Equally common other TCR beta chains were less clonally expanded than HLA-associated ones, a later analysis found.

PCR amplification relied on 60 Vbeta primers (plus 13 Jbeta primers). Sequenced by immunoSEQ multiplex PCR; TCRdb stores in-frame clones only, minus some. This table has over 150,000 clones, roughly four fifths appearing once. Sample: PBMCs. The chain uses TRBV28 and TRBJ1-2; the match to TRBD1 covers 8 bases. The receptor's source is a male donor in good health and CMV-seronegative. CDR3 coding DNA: TGTGCCAGCAAACTGTGGGACAGGAGTTATGGCTACACCTTC. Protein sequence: CASKLWDRSYGYTF.